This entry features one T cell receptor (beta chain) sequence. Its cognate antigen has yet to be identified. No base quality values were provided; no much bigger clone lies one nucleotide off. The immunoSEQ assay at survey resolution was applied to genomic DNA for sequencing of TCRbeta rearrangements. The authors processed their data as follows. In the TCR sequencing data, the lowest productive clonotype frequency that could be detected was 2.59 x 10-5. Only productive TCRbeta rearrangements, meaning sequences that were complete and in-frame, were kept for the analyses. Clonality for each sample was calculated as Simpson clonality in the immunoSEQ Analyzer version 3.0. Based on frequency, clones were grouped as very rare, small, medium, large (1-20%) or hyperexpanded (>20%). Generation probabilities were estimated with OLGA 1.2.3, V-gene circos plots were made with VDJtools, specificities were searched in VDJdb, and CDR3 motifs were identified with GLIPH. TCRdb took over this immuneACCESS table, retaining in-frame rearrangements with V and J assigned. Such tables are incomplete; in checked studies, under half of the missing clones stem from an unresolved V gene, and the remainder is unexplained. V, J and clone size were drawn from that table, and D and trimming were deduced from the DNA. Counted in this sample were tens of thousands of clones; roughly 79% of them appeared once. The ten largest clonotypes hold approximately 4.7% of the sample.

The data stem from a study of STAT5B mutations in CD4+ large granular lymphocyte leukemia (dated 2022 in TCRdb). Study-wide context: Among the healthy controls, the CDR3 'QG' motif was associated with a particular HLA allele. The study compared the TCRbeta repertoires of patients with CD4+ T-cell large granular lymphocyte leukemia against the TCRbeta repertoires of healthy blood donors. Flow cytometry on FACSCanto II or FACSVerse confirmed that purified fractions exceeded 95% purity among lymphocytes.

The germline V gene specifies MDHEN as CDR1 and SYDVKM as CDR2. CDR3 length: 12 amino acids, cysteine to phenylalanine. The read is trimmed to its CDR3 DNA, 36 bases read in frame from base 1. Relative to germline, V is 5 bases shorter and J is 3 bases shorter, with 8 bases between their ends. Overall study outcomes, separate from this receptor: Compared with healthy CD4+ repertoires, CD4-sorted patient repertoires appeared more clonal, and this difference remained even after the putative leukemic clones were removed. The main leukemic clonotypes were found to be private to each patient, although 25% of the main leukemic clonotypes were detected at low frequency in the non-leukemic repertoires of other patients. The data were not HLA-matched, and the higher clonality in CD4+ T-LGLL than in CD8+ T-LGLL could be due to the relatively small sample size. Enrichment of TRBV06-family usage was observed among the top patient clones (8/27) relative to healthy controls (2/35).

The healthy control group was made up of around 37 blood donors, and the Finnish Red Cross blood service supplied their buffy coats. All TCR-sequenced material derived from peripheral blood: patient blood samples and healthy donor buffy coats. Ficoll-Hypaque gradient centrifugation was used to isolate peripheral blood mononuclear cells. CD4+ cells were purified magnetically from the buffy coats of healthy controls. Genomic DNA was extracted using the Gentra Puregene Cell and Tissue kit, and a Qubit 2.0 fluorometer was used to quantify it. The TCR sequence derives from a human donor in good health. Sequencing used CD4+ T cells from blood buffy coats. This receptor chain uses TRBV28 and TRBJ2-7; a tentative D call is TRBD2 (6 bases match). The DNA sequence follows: TGTGCCAGCAGTATGACTAGCTACGAGCAGTACTTC. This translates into CASSMTSYEQYF. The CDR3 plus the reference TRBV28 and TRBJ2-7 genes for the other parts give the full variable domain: DVKVTQSSRYLVKRTGEKVFLECVQDMDHENMFWYRQDPGLGLRLIYFSYDVKMKEKGDIPEGYSVSREKKERFSLILESASTNQTSMYLCASSMTSYEQYFGPGTRLTVT.